This T cell receptor (beta chain) emerged from a study of T cells after yellow fever vaccination. Whole-study results and caveats: The booster response re-showed most primary clones: approximately 95% CD4, roughly 91% CD8.

For TCR, cDNA came from 5'RACE template switching, which added a universal primer site and UMIs. Via MiXCR, TCRdb re-called the 5' RACE reads, giving one row per CDR3 protein. The sample records around 320,000 distinct CDR3 sequences, about 11% being singletons. Comment on this clonotype: The antigen remains unidentified.

This CDR3 is 20 amino acids long. In germline, CDR1 is SGHTA, CDR2 FQGNSA. After removal of 3 bases from V and 1 base from J, the junction contained 17 bases not matched to a gene. This receptor was obtained from a man aged 18-30 years who received the YFV17D yellow fever vaccine. V usage is TRBV7-2 and J usage is TRBJ2-1; TRBD2 aligns across 8 bases. The specimen was CD4+ T cells sorted from PBMCs, collected 45 days after the yellow fever booster vaccination. The CDR3 protein is CASSFMTSAKWKISYNEQFF. The CDR3 DNA reads TGTGCCAGCAGCTTTATGACTAGCGCGAAATGGAAAATTTCCTACAATGAGCAGTTCTTC. The variable domain in full, with the rest retrieved from reference TRBV7-2 and TRBJ2-1, is GAGVSQSPSNKVTEKGKDVELRCDPISGHTALYWYRQSLGQGLEFLIYFQGNSAPDKSGLPSDRFSAERTGGSVSTLTIQRTQQEDSAVYLCASSFMTSAKWKISYNEQFFGPGTRLTVL.